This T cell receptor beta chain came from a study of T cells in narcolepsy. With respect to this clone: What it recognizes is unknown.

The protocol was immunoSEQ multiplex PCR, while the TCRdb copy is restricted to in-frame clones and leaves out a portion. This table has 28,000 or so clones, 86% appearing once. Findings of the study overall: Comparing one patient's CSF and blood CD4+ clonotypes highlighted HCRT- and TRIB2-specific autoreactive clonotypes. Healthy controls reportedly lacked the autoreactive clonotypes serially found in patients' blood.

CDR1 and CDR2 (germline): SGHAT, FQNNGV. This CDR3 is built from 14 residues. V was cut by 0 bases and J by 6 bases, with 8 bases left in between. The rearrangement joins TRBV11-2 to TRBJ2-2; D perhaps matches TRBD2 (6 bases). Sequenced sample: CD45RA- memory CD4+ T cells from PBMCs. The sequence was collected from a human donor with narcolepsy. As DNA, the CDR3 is TGTGCCAGCAGCTTAGACCGGGGGTCCGGGGAGCTGTTTTTT. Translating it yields CASSLDRGSGELFF. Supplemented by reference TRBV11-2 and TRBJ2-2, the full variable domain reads EAGVAQSPRYKIIEKRQSVAFWCNPISGHATLYWYQQILGQGPKLLIQFQNNGVVDDSQLPKDRFSAERLKGVDSTLKIQPAKLEDSAVYLCASSLDRGSGELFFGEGSRLTVL.